This T cell receptor beta chain was identified during a study of cytomegalovirus exposure and HLA in healthy donors. Primers for the PCR totalled 60 Vbeta and 13 Jbeta. Profiled with immunoSEQ multiplex PCR; TCRdb holds only in-frame clones, not every one. The sample lists 130,000 to 150,000 clones, over 75% occurring once. Study results and caveats: It was reported that TCR beta sequences correctly inferred the HLA-A and HLA-B alleles for most subjects.

The CDR3 covers 14 residues. Germline V gene data show CDR1 as SGHTA and CDR2 as FQGTGA. V lost 6 bases to trimming and J lost 2 bases; unmatched junction nucleotides: 6. To note about this clone: The target antigen is unknown.

The chain has TRBV7-3 and TRBJ2-7; 8 bases are a match to TRBD1. The sample was PBMCs. The source of this sequence is a woman aged 45-65 years in good health and CMV-seropositive. The CDR3 region is CASRLQGAAYEQYF. CDR3 bases: TGTGCCAGCAGACTTCAGGGGGCGGCCTACGAGCAGTACTTC.